The sequence of this T cell receptor (beta chain) was determined in a study of CD8+ T cells in alopecia areata. Study overall: Administration of oral tofacitinib to treated patients was at 5 to 10 mg twice daily. The investigators scored severity in treated patients by the percentage of affected scalp area.

Treatment given: oral pan-JAK inhibitor, 5-10 mg twice daily. The CDR3 consists of 14 residues. Germline values: CDR1 SEHNR, CDR2 FQNEAQ (reference sequence). The junction had 6 bases not matched to a gene; V was cut back by 5 bases and J by 2 bases. As for this clone: The antigen is unknown.

Study-wide results and limits: Among the 100 top clones, expanded CD8+ clones, like scalp clonality, were significantly decreased by tofacitinib.

RNA was extracted and reverse transcribed into cDNA as the sequencing template. The repertoire was sequenced with immunoSEQ multiplex PCR; TCRdb's copy has only in-frame clones and lacks some. This table has roughly 100,000 clones, 60% appearing once. This TCR was sampled from a human donor with alopecia areata. Sequences were derived from CD8+ T cells sorted from blood, sampled at approximately week 60, from a patient treated with tofacitinib. This rearrangement joins TRBV7-9 to TRBJ2-7, with TRBD1 matching 7 bases. The CDR3 coding sequence is TGTGCCAGCAGCATCCGGGACAGTCCCTACGAGCAGTACTTC. Translated, it gives CASSIRDSPYEQYF. The complete variable domain, with remaining parts taken from reference TRBV7-9 and TRBJ2-7, reads DTGVSQNPRHKITKRGQNVTFRCDPISEHNRLYWYRQTLGQGPEFLTYFQNEAQLEKSRLLSDRFSAERPKGSFSTLEIQRTEQGDSAMYLCASSIRDSPYEQYFGPGTRLTVT.